One sample yielded the 32 T cell receptor beta chains listed below, sequenced in a study of blood T cell repertoires in COVID-19. Profiling relied on immunoSEQ multiplex PCR, and the TCRdb table lists in-frame clones only, not all of them. Counted here are 210,000 or so clones, roughly 80% occurring once; the ten biggest clones make up 7.5% to 9%. Sequencing input: peripheral blood. Receptor source: an elderly woman with COVID-19, enrolled during active disease.

This clone appeared a single time. The chain is built from TRBV3-1 (or the pseudogene TRBV3-2) and TRBJ2-1, with 7 bases fitting TRBD2. Germline V lookup: CDR1 LGHDT, CDR2 YNNKEL (reference sequence). Germline trimming cut 3 bases from V and 7 bases from J; bases unmatched to any gene: 6. CDR3 size: 14 residues. CDR3 protein: CASSQKLASNEQFF. For the CDR3, the DNA is TGTGCCAGCAGCCAGAAACTAGCGAGTAATGAGCAGTTCTTC.

The chain joins TRBV6-6 to TRBJ2-7, with D uncertain. Trimming removed 3 bases at V and 4 bases at J, with 7 bases between. Germline values: CDR1 MNHNY, CDR2 SVGAGI (reference sequence). CDR3 length: 12 amino acids. DNA for the CDR3: TGTGCCAGCAGTTATCAGGATTACGAGCAGTACTTC. This encodes CASSYQDYEQYF.

This chain connects TRBV4-1 to TRBJ2-3; 9 bases line up with TRBD2. Germline V CDR1 and CDR2: MGHRA, YSYEKL. Germline trimming cut 1 base from V and 1 base from J; bases unmatched to any gene: 6. The CDR3 extends over 17 amino acids. The CDR3 DNA reads as TGCGCCAGCAGCCAAGGGGGAGCGGGAGGAGGCACAGATACGCAGTATTTT. This gives the protein CASSQGGAGGGTDTQYF.

The J gene is TRBJ1-5, the V gene TRBV7-8; TRBD1 is a possible D gene (6 bases). The germline CDR1 and CDR2 sequences are SGHVS and FQNEAQ. Trimming took off 8 bases at V and 4 bases at J, with 12 bases between the two ends. CDR3 length: 13 amino acids. The CDR3, as DNA: TGTGCCAGCGGGGGCGCGGATAATCAGCCCCAGCATTTT. It specifies CASGGADNQPQHF.

This rearrangement joins TRBV5-4 to TRBJ1-6; TRBD1 matches at 8 bases. The CDR3 is 16 amino acids. Germline assignment: CDR1 SGHNT and CDR2 YYREEE (reference sequence). Losses at the gene ends were 4 bases for V and 6 bases for J; bases not matched to a gene: 9. CDR3 DNA sequence: TGTGCCAGCAGCACGGGACAGGCGACTTTTAATTCACCCCTCCACTTT. The encoded protein is CASSTGQATFNSPLHF.

The rearrangement uses TRBV10-3 and TRBJ1-2; D possibly corresponds to TRBD1 (5 bases). Trimming left V 8 bases short and J 6 bases short, with 10 bases between. This CDR3 contains 11 residues. Per the germline V gene, CDR1 is ENHRY and CDR2 is SYGVKD. For the CDR3, the DNA is TGTGCCATCCGGGGGGGTGATGGCTACACCTTC. This gives the protein CAIRGGDGYTF.

This clone was counted once. V and J are TRBV19 and TRBJ1-2; weak D call: TRBD1 (5 bases). The V gene's germline CDR1 is LNHDA and CDR2 SQIVND (reference sequence). The V end was cut by 10 bases, the J end by 1 base, with 10 bases between. CDR3 size: 12 residues. DNA of the CDR3: TGTGCCACCTCGGACATTAACTATGGCTACACCTTC. Its translation is CATSDINYGYTF. Filled out from reference TRBV19 and TRBJ1-2, the complete variable domain reads DGGITQSPKYLFRKEGQNVTLSCEQNLNHDAMYWYRQDPGQGLRLIYYSQIVNDFQKGDIAEGYSVSREKKESFPLTVTSAQKNPTAFYLCATSDINYGYTFGSGTRLTVV.

Comments on this clone: Other DNA sequences of this sample code for an identical CDR3. V usage is TRBV12-3 or TRBV12-4 and J usage is TRBJ2-3; D gene uncertain. Trimming stripped 5 bases from V and 2 bases from J, with 2 bases between. This CDR3 comprises 11 residues. DNA for the CDR3: TGTGCCAGCAGTCTCACAGATACGCAGTATTTT. Its protein product is CASSLTDTQYF.

CDR3 region: CAIRDRYTGELFF. DNA of the CDR3: TGTGCCATCCGGGACAGATACACCGGGGAGCTGTTTTTT. The chain combines TRBV10-3 with TRBJ2-2, with 7 bases matching TRBD1. Germline-derived CDR1 and CDR2 are ENHRY and SYGVKD. Trimming took 8 bases from V and 3 from J; bases not matched to a gene: 3. The CDR3 spans 13 residues.

The V call is TRBV29-1, the J call TRBJ2-1, with TRBD2 matching over 8 bases. V lost 3 bases to trimming and J lost 4 bases; unmatched junction nucleotides: 11. Germline V gives CDR1 SQVTM, CDR2 ANQGSEA. The CDR3 is 16 residues long. The CDR3 region is CSVEDPTSAGYNEQFF. CDR3 DNA sequence: TGCAGCGTTGAGGACCCGACTAGCGCCGGATACAATGAGCAGTTCTTC.

As regards this clone: The junction differs from germline at one of its ends, possibly a read error. The rearrangement uses TRBV7-7 and TRBJ2-5; TRBD2 is a possible D gene (5 bases). This CDR3 comprises 14 residues. Per germline, CDR1 SSHAT and CDR2 FNYEAQ (reference sequence). CDR3 nucleotide sequence: TGTGCTAGCAGCTTAGCCGAGGGCAGGGAGACCCAGTACTTC. Translating gives CASSLAEGRETQYF.

In this sample, this clone turned up once. This sequence joins TRBV2 and TRBJ1-2; no clear D gene. Germline V CDR1 and CDR2: SNHLY, FYNNEI. With 8 bases removed from V and 10 bases from J, the gap between germline ends came to 11 bases. The CDR3 is 10 amino acids. CDR3 nucleotides: TGTGCCAGCCGCGGGCGAGACTACACCTTC. It specifies CASRGRDYTF.

The chain recombines TRBV28 with TRBJ1-5, with 7 bases aligning to TRBD1. Germline V gene lookup returns CDR1 MDHEN and CDR2 SYDVKM. V lost 2 bases, J lost 9 bases, and 10 bases stayed unmatched. The CDR3 runs 15 residues. The CDR3 loop reads CASSLSARGLWPQHF. The CDR3 nucleotides are TGTGCCAGCAGTTTAAGCGCCAGGGGGTTATGGCCCCAGCATTTT.

V usage is TRBV3-1 (or the pseudogene TRBV3-2) and J usage is TRBJ2-5; the match to TRBD1 covers 7 bases. Germline CDR1 is LGHDT and CDR2 is YNNKEL (reference sequence). This CDR3 is built from 12 residues. V shed 8 bases, J shed 4 bases, and the junction held 4 bases outside the gene matches. Written as DNA, the CDR3 is TGTGCCAGCCGCGCAGGGGGAGAGACCCAGTACTTC. It is translated as CASRAGGETQYF.

This chain uses TRBV3-1 (or the pseudogene TRBV3-2) with TRBJ1-6; weak D call: TRBD1 (6 bases). The CDR3 spans 15 residues. V gave up 5 bases and J gave up 8 bases, with 16 bases separating them. Looked up from germline, CDR1 is LGHDT and CDR2 is YNNKEL (reference sequence). The CDR3 sequence is CASSDTGTRHSPLHF. The CDR3 DNA sequence: TGTGCCAGCAGCGATACCGGGACACGTCATTCACCCCTCCACTTT.

J is TRBJ2-1 and V is TRBV21-1; the D call in the table, TRBD2, was not verified against the DNA. TRBV21-1 is a documented pseudogene. The CDR3 loop spans 18 amino acids. The DNA for the CDR3 is TGTGCCAGCAGCAAAGTTATCACGAGGGCCCCCTCCTACAATGAGCAGTTCTTC. Translated, it gives CASSKVITRAPSYNEQFF.

CDR3 protein: CASSSRQGTYEQYF. DNA for the CDR3: TGCGCCAGCAGCTCGAGACAGGGAACCTACGAGCAGTACTTC. The J gene is TRBJ2-7, the V gene TRBV5-1, with TRBD1 identical over 7 bases. The ends lost 3 bases at V and 2 bases at J; junction bases unmatched: 5. This CDR3 contains 14 residues. Per germline, CDR1 SGHRS and CDR2 YFSETQ.

This chain's CDR3 is CASSPGRGNTQYF. CDR3 DNA sequence: TGTGCCAGCAGCCCGGGTCGGGGGAATACGCAGTATTTT. This chain uses TRBV3-1 (or the pseudogene TRBV3-2) with TRBJ2-3, with a tentative D call TRBD2 (6 bases). V lost 4 bases and J lost 7, with 12 bases in between. The CDR3 is 13 residues long. The germline V gene encodes CDR1 LGHDT and CDR2 YNNKEL (reference sequence).

This clone was observed a few times. The CDR3 protein is CASSLESGGPYEQYF. The DNA of the CDR3 is TGTGCCAGCAGCTTAGAAAGCGGGGGGCCCTACGAGCAGTACTTC. The chain couples TRBV7-8 to TRBJ2-7; 9 bases map to TRBD2. In germline, CDR1 is SGHVS, CDR2 FQNEAQ. V shed 1 base, J shed 2 bases, and the junction held 3 bases outside the gene matches. This CDR3 spans 15 amino acids.

The V call is TRBV19, the J call TRBJ2-7, with TRBD2 identical over 11 bases. Germline V CDR1 and CDR2: LNHDA, SQIVND (reference sequence). The CDR3 covers 15 residues. V gave up 7 bases and J gave up 0 bases; unmatched junction bases: 5. The CDR3 sequence is CASTLAGGPSYEQYF. CDR3 nucleotide sequence: TGTGCCAGTACGCTAGCGGGAGGCCCCTCCTACGAGCAGTACTTC.

The chain joins TRBV7-9 to TRBJ1-1; D is unclear. Between the trimmed V and J ends, which lost 7 bases and 4 bases, there was a span of 16 bases. From germline, CDR1 is SEHNR and CDR2 FQNEAQ (reference sequence). The CDR3 runs to 14 residues. CDR3 protein: CASTPAPGVTEAFF. The CDR3 DNA reads TGTGCCAGCACCCCAGCCCCCGGGGTCACTGAAGCTTTCTTT.

The CDR3, as DNA: TGCGCCAGCAGCCCAGAAGGGACAGGGCGCGGTGAAGCTTTCTTT. It is translated as CASSPEGTGRGEAFF. The chain couples TRBV4-1 to TRBJ1-1; 9 bases are a match to TRBD1. V shed 4 bases and J 7 bases; nucleotides not matched to a gene: 10. CDR3 length: 15 residues. Germline V lookup: CDR1 MGHRA, CDR2 YSYEKL.

The V call is TRBV6-2 or TRBV6-3, the J call TRBJ2-7; 13 bases line up with TRBD2. The CDR3 covers 15 residues. The V and J ends lost 5 bases and 3 bases, in that order; junction bases with no gene match: 4. Germline CDR1 and CDR2: MNHEY and SVGEGT. The CDR3 is CASSRGLAGDYEQYF. For the CDR3, the DNA is TGTGCCAGCAGTAGAGGACTAGCGGGGGACTACGAGCAGTACTTC.

The J gene is TRBJ2-1, the V gene TRBV9, with D possibly TRBD2 on 7 matching bases. The germline V gene encodes CDR1 SGDLS and CDR2 YYNGEE. The V end was cut by 2 bases, the J end by 5 bases, with 23 bases between. The CDR3 extends over 18 amino acids. The CDR3 reads CASSVGGRRLQFNNEQFF. The CDR3 nucleotides read TGTGCCAGCAGCGTCGGGGGGCGCCGACTGCAGTTCAACAATGAGCAGTTCTTC.

This clone was counted once. The chain uses TRBV3-1 (or the pseudogene TRBV3-2) and TRBJ2-2, with D unclear. Per germline, CDR1 LGHDT and CDR2 YNNKEL (reference sequence). Trimming cost V 1 base and J 8 bases, with 5 bases left between them. This CDR3 spans 12 amino acids. DNA for the CDR3: TGTGCCAGCAGCCAAGGTTATGGGGAGCTGTTTTTT. Its translation is CASSQGYGELFF.

This clone is a singleton in its sample. The rearrangement links TRBV5-1 to TRBJ2-7; the match to TRBD2 covers 9 bases. CDR3 length: 14 amino acids. Germline loops: CDR1 SGHRS, CDR2 YFSETQ. V shed 0 bases and J 6 bases; nucleotides not matched to a gene: 4. The CDR3 loop reads CASSLDAGGGEQYF. The CDR3 DNA is TGCGCCAGCAGCTTGGACGCGGGAGGGGGCGAGCAGTACTTC.

To note about this clone: Other nucleotide sequences from this sample produce the same CDR3. V is TRBV28 and J is TRBJ2-7, with D tentatively TRBD2 (5 bases). Germline V gene data show CDR1 as MDHEN and CDR2 as SYDVKM. The V gene lost 6 bases and the J gene lost 1 base, with 10 bases spanning the gap. The CDR3 covers 13 residues. Written as DNA, the CDR3 is TGTGCCAGCAGGGCAGGCGGGTCCTACGAGCAGTACTTC. Its translation is CASRAGGSYEQYF.

The chain employs TRBV29-1 and TRBJ1-2, with a tentative D call TRBD1 (6 bases). Trimming left V 0 bases short and J 6 bases short, with 14 bases between. The CDR3 loop spans 14 amino acids. In germline, CDR1 is SQVTM, CDR2 ANQGSEA. In DNA, the CDR3 is TGCAGCGTTGAAGATCAGGGCAGGGGCCATGGCTACACCTTC. It yields the protein CSVEDQGRGHGYTF. The variable domain in full, with the rest retrieved from reference TRBV29-1 and TRBJ1-2, is SAVISQKPSRDICQRGTSLTIQCQVDSQVTMMFWYRQQPGQSLTLIATANQGSEATYESGFVIDKFPISRPNLTFSTLTVSNMSPEDSSIYLCSVEDQGRGHGYTFGSGTRLTVV.

The chain uses TRBV9 and TRBJ2-5; 9 nucleotides align to TRBD2. This CDR3 contains 15 residues. J was trimmed by 5 bases and V by 0 bases; bases with no gene match: 5. CDR1 is SGDLS and CDR2 is YYNGEE in the germline V gene. CDR3 in amino acids: CASSVGTSEMETQYF. The CDR3 coding sequence is TGTGCCAGCAGCGTAGGGACTAGCGAGATGGAGACCCAGTACTTC. The full variable domain, with the rest looked up from reference TRBV9 and TRBJ2-5, is DSGVTQTPKHLITATGQRVTLRCSPRSGDLSVYWYQQSLDQGLQFLIQYYNGEERAKGNILERFSAQQFPDLHSELNLSSLELGDSALYFCASSVGTSEMETQYFGPGTRLLVL.

The V and J genes are TRBV5-5 and TRBJ2-1; TRBD2 agrees at 7 bases. Per germline, CDR1 SGHKS and CDR2 YYEKEE (reference sequence). This CDR3 region has 13 residues. V lost 0 bases and J lost 15; bases outside the gene matches: 9. DNA for the CDR3: TGTGCCAGCAGCTTGGCGGAGAGCGGGATTCGGTTCTTC. Translated: CASSLAESGIRFF.

The chain has TRBV5-5 and TRBJ2-3; a weak D match, TRBD1 (6 bases). The CDR3 has 13 amino acids. Trimming removed 5 bases at V and 6 bases at J, with 13 bases between. Germline CDR1 and CDR2: SGHKS and YYEKEE (reference sequence). The CDR3 DNA is TGTGCCAGCAGTCCCACAGGGACCGATACGCAGTATTTT. Amino acids: CASSPTGTDTQYF.

This clone was seen a single time. The chain carries TRBV7-8 and TRBJ2-2; 13 nucleotides align to TRBD2. J was trimmed by 0 bases and V by 9 bases; bases with no gene match: 13. The CDR3 runs 19 residues. Germline CDR1 SGHVS, CDR2 FQNEAQ. CDR3 residues: CARGVGLAGVMTNTGELFF. CDR3 bases: TGTGCCAGAGGGGTCGGACTAGCGGGAGTAATGACGAACACCGGGGAGCTGTTTTTT.